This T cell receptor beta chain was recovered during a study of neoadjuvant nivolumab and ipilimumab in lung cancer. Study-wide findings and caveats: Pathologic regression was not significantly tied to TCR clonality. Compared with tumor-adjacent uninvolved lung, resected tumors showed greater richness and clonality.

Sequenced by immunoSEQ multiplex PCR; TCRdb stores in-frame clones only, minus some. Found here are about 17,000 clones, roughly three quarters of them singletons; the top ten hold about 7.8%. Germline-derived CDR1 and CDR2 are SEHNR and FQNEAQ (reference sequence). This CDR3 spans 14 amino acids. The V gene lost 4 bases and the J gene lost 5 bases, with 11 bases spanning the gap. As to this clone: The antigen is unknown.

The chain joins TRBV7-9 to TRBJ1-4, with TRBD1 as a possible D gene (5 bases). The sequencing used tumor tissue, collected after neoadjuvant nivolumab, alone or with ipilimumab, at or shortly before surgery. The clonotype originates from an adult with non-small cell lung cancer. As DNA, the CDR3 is TGTGCCAGCAGCTCGGGACGCCTGAATGAAAAACTGTTTTTT. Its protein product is CASSSGRLNEKLFF.